Below are 9 T cell receptor beta chains sequenced from a single sample in a study of blood T cells in healthy people across ages. A sample-barcoded 5' primer and a J-beta primer mix were used in a second PCR of roughly 6 to 11 cycles. TCRdb fed the 5' RACE reads into MiXCR, producing one record per CDR3 protein. Of 380,000 or so distinct CDR3 sequences in the sample, 45% to 60% were seen once. Sequenced input: blood. Receptor source: a man aged 60 to 69 in good health.

As to this clonotype: This clone may be a read error of a much larger clone one base away. The genes are TRBV6-5 and TRBJ1-4; D possibly corresponds to TRBD1 (6 bases). Per the germline V gene, CDR1 is MNHEY and CDR2 is SVGAGI. The CDR3 runs to 15 residues. CDR3 sequence (DNA): TGTGCCGGCAGTTACGCGACAGGAGTAGAGGAAAAACTGTTTTTT. It translates to CAGSYATGVEEKLFF.

A remark on this clonotype: This sequence may be a read error, since a much larger clone differs from it by one base. The chain links TRBV10-3 to TRBJ2-2; 7 bases map to TRBD1. Germline V gives CDR1 ENHRY, CDR2 SYGVKD. This CDR3 region has 18 residues. V lost 5 bases, J lost 9 bases, and 21 bases stayed unmatched. CDR3 protein: CAISPIPDRVTDLWELFF. CDR3 in DNA: TGTGCCATCAGTCCCATCCCTGACAGGGTGACCGACCTTTGGGAGCTGTTTTTT.

With regard to this clonotype: This sequence may be a read error, since a much larger clone differs from it by one base. This chain connects TRBV7-2 to TRBJ2-3, with a tentative D call TRBD1 (5 bases). Germline lookup yields CDR1 SGHTA and CDR2 FQGNSA. The CDR3 contains 16 residues. CDR3: CASGLAFSRGTDTQYF. CDR3 sequence (DNA): TGTGCCAGCGGCTTAGCCTTTAGCAGGGGCACAGATACGCAGTATTTT.

The chain links TRBV5-1 to TRBJ2-1; TRBD2 aligns across 7 bases. With V trimmed by 5 bases and J by 6 bases, 14 bases remained unmatched. The CDR3 is 16 residues long. Germline V gene data show CDR1 as SGHRS and CDR2 as YFSETQ. In nucleotides, the CDR3 is TGCGCCAGCAGTGGGGCGAGCGGGGATATTCCCAATGAGCAGTTCTTC. It yields the protein CASSGASGDIPNEQFF.

J is TRBJ2-1 and V is TRBV20-1; 9 positions match TRBD1. There are 14 residues in the CDR3. Germline V lookup: CDR1 DFQATT, CDR2 SNEGSKA (reference sequence). V was clipped by 4 bases and J by 4 bases; unmatched bases: 5. CDR3 sequence: CSANTGGAYNEQFF. DNA of the CDR3: TGCAGTGCTAACACAGGGGGCGCTTACAATGAGCAGTTCTTC.

The count of this clonotype is one. V gene TRBV19 combines with J gene TRBJ2-6, with D perhaps TRBD1 (5 bases). V was pared by 4 bases and J by 0 bases, with 10 bases between. Germline CDR1 and CDR2: LNHDA and SQIVND (reference sequence). This CDR3 is built from 16 residues. CDR3 amino acids: CASSTTGFSGANVLTF. The CDR3 DNA reads as TGTGCCAGTAGTACCACAGGCTTCTCTGGGGCCAACGTCCTGACTTTC.

This clonotype was picked up a small number of times. This chain uses TRBV29-1 with TRBJ2-5; tentative D call: TRBD1 (6 bases). The germline V gene encodes CDR1 SQVTM and CDR2 ANQGSEA. This CDR3 comprises 14 residues. The V end lost 0 bases, the J end lost 3 bases, and 11 bases lay between the germline ends. The CDR3 nucleotides read TGCAGCGTTGAAGATCAAACAGGGAAAGAGACCCAGTACTTC. As protein: CSVEDQTGKETQYF.

The CDR3 DNA reads TGTGCCAGCAGTTTAAGGGCCCAGCTAGCGGGGGTAGGGAATGAGCAGTTCTTC. It codes for CASSLRAQLAGVGNEQFF. The chain joins TRBV27 to TRBJ2-1; 10 bases match TRBD2. This CDR3 is built from 18 residues. V lost 2 bases to trimming and J lost 7 bases; unmatched junction nucleotides: 14. Germline V CDR1 and CDR2: MNHEY, SMNVEV (reference sequence).

CDR3 DNA: TGTGCCTGCAGGGCTAGCGGGGCCGATAATGAGCAGTTCTTC. As protein: CACRASGADNEQFF. The rearrangement links TRBV10-3 to TRBJ2-1; 9 nucleotides match TRBD2. The trim removed 11 bases at V and 7 bases at J, leaving 12 bases unmatched. This CDR3 comprises 14 residues. Per the germline V gene, CDR1 is ENHRY and CDR2 is SYGVKD.